The next 2 T cell receptor beta chains were all read from a single sample in a study of cytomegalovirus exposure and HLA in healthy donors. The PCR ran on 60 Vbeta and 13 Jbeta primers. Assay: immunoSEQ multiplex PCR; the TCRdb copy retains only in-frame clones and omits some. Of nearly 95,000 clones detected, nearly 80% appear once; the ten largest clones hold 3.5% to 4%. Material: PBMCs. The receptors were gathered from a woman aged 40 to 55 in good health and CMV-seronegative.

The genes are TRBV7-2 and TRBJ1-2; TRBD1 aligns across 9 bases. CDR1 is SGHTA and CDR2 is FQGNSA in the germline V gene. The CDR3 is made up of 14 amino acids. Trimming removed 5 bases from V and 7 bases from J; junction bases left unmatched: 8. For the CDR3, the DNA is TGTGCCAGCAGCCGTATCGGACAGGGGTTTGGCTACACCTTC. Amino acids: CASSRIGQGFGYTF.

This clone was seen more than once but under ten times. The gene calls are TRBV6-5 and TRBJ1-5; D is unclear. Trimming took off 8 bases at V and 3 bases at J, with 8 bases between the two ends. This CDR3 spans 12 amino acids. CDR1 MNHEY and CDR2 SVGAGI come from the germline V gene. The CDR3 coding sequence is TGTGCCAGCGGAACAGTCAATCAGCCCCAGCATTTT. Its protein is CASGTVNQPQHF.